One sample yielded the 26 T cell receptor beta chains listed below, sequenced in a study of shared clonotypes between healthy human individuals. Measured with immunoSEQ multiplex PCR; TCRdb has only the in-frame clones, and not every one. The sample holds about 990,000 clones; around 82% are singletons and the top ten take 0.55% to 0.7%. Sequenced input: memory CD4+ T cells from PBMCs. As for subset: CD45RA-negative fraction. The receptors originated from a man between 18 and 29 years old in good health. Some clones in this sample may be carry-over from other donors' samples.

The chain couples TRBV28 to TRBJ2-1, with TRBD2 matching 9 bases. The junction had 11 bases not matched to a gene; V was cut back by 5 bases and J by 3 bases. The CDR3 covers 17 residues. Germline V lookup: CDR1 MDHEN, CDR2 SYDVKM. The CDR3 spells CASSARTSETIYNEQFF. CDR3 DNA sequence: TGTGCCAGCAGTGCCCGGACTAGCGAGACAATCTACAATGAGCAGTTCTTC.

This clone has a handful of counts. CDR3 bases: TGCGCCAGCAGCCAAGAGCCTCGGAGGGGTACGCAGTATTTT. It yields the protein CASSQEPRRGTQYF. The gene calls are TRBV4-3 and TRBJ2-3; a possible D gene is TRBD2 (6 bases). V was cut by 0 bases and J by 8 bases, with 12 bases left in between. This CDR3 spans 14 amino acids. CDR1 LGHNA and CDR2 YSLEER come from the germline V gene.

The table lists this clone with many counts. J is TRBJ2-3 and V is TRBV5-8; D is ambiguous. The V end lost 4 bases, the J end lost 10 bases, and 10 bases lay between the germline ends. Germline lookup yields CDR1 SGHTS and CDR2 YDEGEE. The CDR3 length is 11 residues. The CDR3 is CASSRESAQYF. The CDR3 nucleotides are TGTGCCAGCAGCCGTGAGTCGGCGCAGTATTTT.

In this sample, this clone turned up a few times. This CDR3 is also generated by other DNA sequences in the sample. The V and J genes are TRBV5-4 and TRBJ1-2; D gene ambiguous. Deletions cut 5 bases from V and 5 bases from J, with 13 bases between. The germline V gene has CDR1 SGHNT and CDR2 YYREEE (reference sequence). The CDR3 spans 13 residues. CDR3 protein: CASSPDSAYGYTF. CDR3 nucleotide sequence: TGTGCCAGCAGTCCGGACTCGGCGTATGGCTACACCTTC.

This clone was found a few times. The chain links TRBV5-5 to TRBJ1-2; D gene uncertain. Trimming took off 0 bases at V and 8 bases at J, with 11 bases between the two ends. Germline loops: CDR1 SGHKS, CDR2 YYEKEE (reference sequence). The CDR3 consists of 13 residues. The CDR3 here is CASSLADSRGYTF. The CDR3 DNA sequence: TGTGCCAGCAGCTTGGCAGACTCCAGGGGCTACACCTTC. Using reference TRBV5-5 and TRBJ1-2 for the parts outside the CDR3, the full variable domain is DAGVTQSPTHLIKTRGQQVTLRCSPISGHKSVSWYQQVLGQGPQFIFQYYEKEERGRGNFPDRFSARQFPNYSSELNVNALLLGDSALYLCASSLADSRGYTFGSGTRLTVV.

The rearrangement joins TRBV5-1 to TRBJ2-1, with unresolved D. This CDR3 is built from 12 residues. Germline CDR1 is SGHRS and CDR2 is YFSETQ. The V end was cut by 1 base, the J end by 7 bases, with 6 bases between. The CDR3 DNA reads as TGCGCCAGCAGCTTGCAAATGAATGAGCAGTTCTTC. Its translation is CASSLQMNEQFF. The variable domain in full, with the rest retrieved from reference TRBV5-1 and TRBJ2-1, is KAGVTQTPRYLIKTRGQQVTLSCSPISGHRSVSWYQQTPGQGLQFLFEYFSETQRNKGNFPGRFSGRQFSNSRSEMNVSTLELGDSALYLCASSLQMNEQFFGPGTRLTVL.

Points on this clone: This specimen includes other DNA sequences encoding the same CDR3. The chain uses TRBV4-1 and TRBJ2-7; 9 positions match TRBD1. Per the germline V gene, CDR1 is MGHRA and CDR2 is YSYEKL. After removal of 3 bases from V and 3 bases from J, the junction contained 3 bases not matched to a gene. This CDR3 is built from 14 residues. CDR3 bases: TGCGCCAGCAGCCATCCGGGACAGGGCTACGAGCAGTACTTC. It specifies CASSHPGQGYEQYF.

The rearrangement joins TRBV6-1 to TRBJ2-5, with D perhaps being TRBD1 or TRBD2 (6 bases each). This CDR3 has 15 amino acids. Germline CDR1 reads MNHNS; CDR2 reads SASEGT. V lost 3 bases, J lost 4 bases, and 15 bases lay in between. CDR3 nucleotide sequence: TGTGCCAGCAGTGACGTAGGGGGGCTAGGAGAGACCCAGTACTTC. Its translation: CASSDVGGLGETQYF.

The rearrangement uses TRBV6-1 and TRBJ1-1; 10 nucleotides agree with TRBD1. This CDR3 has 14 amino acids. The V gene's germline CDR1 is MNHNS and CDR2 SASEGT. V shed 7 bases and J 9 bases; nucleotides not matched to a gene: 11. In nucleotides, the CDR3 is TGTGCCAGCACCGAGACAGGGGGCTCCGTGAAAGCTTTCTTT. It yields the protein CASTETGGSVKAFF.

The chain employs TRBV5-1 and TRBJ2-6; 7 bases are a match to TRBD1. Germline trimming cut 7 bases from V and 0 bases from J; bases unmatched to any gene: 10. The CDR3 consists of 17 residues. Germline assignment: CDR1 SGHRS and CDR2 YFSETQ. CDR3: CASVAGTVYSGANVLTF. CDR3 coding DNA: TGCGCCAGCGTCGCCGGGACAGTGTACTCTGGGGCCAACGTCCTGACTTTC.

The chain uses TRBV28 and TRBJ2-4, with TRBD1 as a possible D gene (6 bases). The CDR3 consists of 15 residues. With 5 bases removed from V and 1 base from J, the gap between germline ends came to 12 bases. Germline V lookup: CDR1 MDHEN, CDR2 SYDVKM. The CDR3: CASSPLDRAKNIQYF. Here the CDR3 DNA reads TGTGCCAGCAGTCCCCTCGACAGGGCCAAAAACATTCAGTACTTC.

In nucleotides, the CDR3 is TGTGCCAGCAGCCAAGATATTGGGACTCGGCAGAGCCATTATGGCTACACCTTC. Encoded protein: CASSQDIGTRQSHYGYTF. V is TRBV4-2 and J is TRBJ1-2; possibly TRBD1 for D (5 bases). The CDR3 totals 18 residues. Trimming stripped 0 bases from V and 5 bases from J, with 22 bases between. Germline V gene sequence: CDR1 LGHNA, CDR2 YNFKEQ.

As to this clone: Other DNA sequences in the sample encode the same CDR3. The chain is built from TRBV5-1 and TRBJ1-1, with D possibly matching TRBD1 (6 bases). Trimming took off 0 bases at V and 5 bases at J, with 11 bases between the two ends. This CDR3 contains 14 residues. Germline CDR1 reads SGHRS; CDR2 reads YFSETQ. CDR3 loop: CASSLGRGDTEAFF. The CDR3 nucleotides read TGCGCCAGCAGCTTGGGCAGGGGAGATACTGAAGCTTTCTTT.

The CDR3: CASSPPSGYGYTF. CDR3 DNA: TGCGCCAGCAGCCCGCCGAGTGGCTATGGCTACACCTTC. The V and J genes are TRBV5-1 and TRBJ1-2; D not resolved. The CDR3 runs to 13 residues. The V end was cut by 4 bases, the J end by 4 bases, with 11 bases between. Germline V gives CDR1 SGHRS, CDR2 YFSETQ. Complete variable domain (other parts from reference TRBV5-1 and TRBJ1-2): KAGVTQTPRYLIKTRGQQVTLSCSPISGHRSVSWYQQTPGQGLQFLFEYFSETQRNKGNFPGRFSGRQFSNSRSEMNVSTLELGDSALYLCASSPPSGYGYTFGSGTRLTVV.

The CDR3 reads CASSQMGTLNEKLFF. Written as DNA, the CDR3 is TGTGCCAGCAGCCAAATGGGGACCCTTAATGAAAAACTGTTTTTT. This rearrangement joins TRBV7-2 to TRBJ1-4, with D perhaps matching TRBD1 (5 bases). Germline assignment: CDR1 SGHTA and CDR2 FQGNSA. With 5 bases removed from V and 4 bases from J, the gap between germline ends came to 14 bases. The CDR3 sequence is 15 residues long.

V usage is TRBV2 and J usage is TRBJ2-5; possibly TRBD1 for D (6 bases). The germline CDR1 and CDR2 sequences are SNHLY and FYNNEI. The CDR3 sequence is 14 residues long. Trimming removed 4 bases at V and 1 base at J, with 10 bases between. CDR3 bases: TGTGCCAGCAGTGCCCGGACAGTCCAAGAGACCCAGTACTTC. Translation: CASSARTVQETQYF.

This chain links TRBV2 with TRBJ2-5, with 8 bases identical to TRBD2. The CDR3 sequence is 16 residues long. The V and J ends lost 1 base and 2 bases, in that order; junction bases with no gene match: 6. Per the germline V gene, CDR1 is SNHLY and CDR2 is FYNNEI. The CDR3 nucleotides are TGTGCCAGCAGTGAAGGCCTAGCGGGTGAGCAAGAGACCCAGTACTTC. This codes for CASSEGLAGEQETQYF.

This chain joins TRBV9 and TRBJ2-3; tentative D call: TRBD1 (6 bases). V lost 7 bases, J lost 0 bases, and 12 bases lay in between. CDR1 SGDLS and CDR2 YYNGEE come from the germline V gene. This CDR3 is 14 amino acids long. CDR3 sequence: CASGEGQSTDTQYF. The CDR3 DNA reads TGTGCCAGCGGCGAAGGACAGAGCACAGATACGCAGTATTTT.

V usage is TRBV7-3 and J usage is TRBJ2-3; D gene uncertain. V was cut by 2 bases and J by 0 bases, with 9 bases left in between. The CDR3 is made up of 15 amino acids. The V gene's germline CDR1 is SGHTA and CDR2 FQGTGA. CDR3 sequence reads: CASSLSRGSTDTQYF. For the CDR3, the DNA is TGTGCCAGCAGCTTATCCCGCGGCAGCACAGATACGCAGTATTTT.

The chain carries TRBV6-5 and TRBJ1-5, with 7 bases that match TRBD1. V gave up 6 bases and J gave up 5 bases; unmatched junction bases: 4. CDR3 size: 13 residues. CDR1 and CDR2 (germline): MNHEY, SVGAGI. DNA for the CDR3: TGTGCCAGCAGAGACAGGGTGGATCAGCCCCAGCATTTT. Encoded protein: CASRDRVDQPQHF.

The chain carries TRBV28 and TRBJ2-2; 7 bases are shared with TRBD1. Germline-derived CDR1 and CDR2 are MDHEN and SYDVKM. This CDR3 is 16 amino acids long. J was trimmed by 0 bases and V by 5 bases; bases with no gene match: 6. DNA for the CDR3: TGTGCCAGCAGTAAACTGACAGGGACGAACACCGGGGAGCTGTTTTTT. It is translated as CASSKLTGTNTGELFF.

The V gene is TRBV7-2, the J gene TRBJ2-4; 9 bases fit TRBD2. CDR1 SGHTA and CDR2 FQGNSA come from the germline V gene. CDR3 size: 19 residues. Trimming at V came to 5 bases and at J to 0 bases, leaving 14 bases not matched to a gene. The CDR3 reads CASSPLGSGRRLAKNIQYF. In DNA, the CDR3 is TGTGCCAGCAGCCCATTAGGGAGCGGGAGGAGACTAGCCAAAAACATTCAGTACTTC.

The chain is built from TRBV28 and TRBJ1-1; D not resolved. Germline V lookup: CDR1 MDHEN, CDR2 SYDVKM. V was pared by 3 bases and J by 5 bases, with 10 bases between. This CDR3 is 13 amino acids long. The CDR3 DNA follows: TGTGCCAGCAGTTTCGGGTTTCGGACTGAAGCTTTCTTT. Its translation is CASSFGFRTEAFF.

As concerns this clone: This specimen includes other DNA sequences encoding the same CDR3. CDR3 sequence: CASRYSATNEKLFF. The CDR3, as DNA: TGTGCCAGCAGGTACAGTGCAACTAATGAAAAACTGTTTTTT. The gene calls are TRBV2 and TRBJ1-4; D remains ambiguous. Trimming left V 6 bases short and J 0 bases short, with 8 bases between. CDR1 SNHLY and CDR2 FYNNEI come from the germline V gene. The CDR3 sequence is 14 residues long. Drawing the rest from reference TRBV2 and TRBJ1-4, the complete variable domain is EPEVTQTPSHQVTQMGQEVILRCVPISNHLYFYWYRQILGQKVEFLVSFYNNEISEKSEIFDDQFSVERPDGSNFTLKIRSTKLEDSAMYFCASRYSATNEKLFFGSGTQLSVL.

Written as DNA, the CDR3 is TGCGCCAGCAGCCAAGGACAGGGTTTCGGTCAGCCCCAGCATTTT. It specifies CASSQGQGFGQPQHF. The V call is TRBV5-1, the J call TRBJ1-5, with 8 bases fitting TRBD1. Trimming removed 4 bases from V and 6 bases from J; junction bases left unmatched: 9. Germline-derived CDR1 and CDR2 are SGHRS and YFSETQ. The CDR3 spans 15 residues.

The chain uses TRBV11-3 and TRBJ2-5, with D possibly being TRBD2 (5 bases). Germline CDR1 SGHNT, CDR2 YENEEA. V lost 6 bases, J lost 2 bases, and 16 bases lay in between. This CDR3 has 15 amino acids. This CDR3 is CASSQGSGGQETQYF. CDR3 bases: TGTGCCAGCAGTCAAGGATCGGGCGGGCAAGAGACCCAGTACTTC.